A single sample gave rise to the 29 T cell receptor beta chains below, sequenced in a study of T cell responses to AZD1222 COVID-19 vaccine (dated by TCRdb to the early 2020s). Library generation was performed with the immunoSEQ multiplex PCR assay. This immuneACCESS table, as held by TCRdb, lists in-frame sequences with V and J called but not all clones. Of the missing ones, under half trace to an unresolved V gene in checked studies; the others have no known cause. Recorded for this sample are some 150,000 clones; around nine tenths of them occurred a single time. The ten biggest clones cover under 2% of the sample. The time point label of this sample denotes: about 28 days (+/-7) after the second vaccine dose. Here the sequenced sample was peripheral blood, taken 28 days after the second AZD1222 dose. These receptors were obtained from an adult who received the AZD1222 COVID-19 vaccine.

The chain joins TRBV29-1 to TRBJ1-1; D is perhaps TRBD1 (6 bases). This CDR3 comprises 13 residues. CDR1 is SQVTM, CDR2 ANQGSEA, per germline. V was pared by 0 bases and J by 5 bases, with 10 bases between. This chain's CDR3 is CSVEELTGTEAFF. The CDR3 DNA reads TGCAGCGTTGAAGAACTAACAGGGACTGAAGCTTTCTTT.

The rearrangement links TRBV5-4 to TRBJ2-7; TRBD1 matches 9 bases. Unmatched junction bases numbered 10, after V lost 4 bases and J lost 5 bases. The germline V gene encodes CDR1 SGHNT and CDR2 YYREEE (reference sequence). The length of the CDR3 is 15 residues. CDR3 sequence (DNA): TGTGCCAGCAGCCCGCCGGGACAGGGTTCCCACGAGCAGTACTTC. The encoded protein is CASSPPGQGSHEQYF.

The V and J genes are TRBV30 and TRBJ2-7; maybe TRBD1 (5 bases). The CDR3 extends over 14 amino acids. V lost 0 bases, J lost 4 bases, and 13 bases lay in between. Germline CDR1 reads GTSNPN; CDR2 reads SVGIG (reference sequence). The CDR3 DNA follows: TGTGCCTGGAGTGTAAAGGGGTATGCATACGAGCAGTACTTC. Translation gives CAWSVKGYAYEQYF.

This chain links TRBV29-1 with TRBJ2-6, with D maybe TRBD2 (6 bases). This CDR3 is built from 14 residues. Germline V gives CDR1 SQVTM, CDR2 ANQGSEA. Trimming cost V 3 bases and J 1 base, with 7 bases left between them. The CDR3 protein is CSVEAGSGANVLTF. The DNA of the CDR3 is TGCAGCGTTGAGGCGGGATCTGGGGCCAACGTCCTGACTTTC.

V is TRBV4-3 and J is TRBJ2-1; D not resolved. Deletions cut 3 bases from V and 4 bases from J, with 7 bases between. The CDR3 contains 13 residues. CDR1 and CDR2 (germline): LGHNA, YSLEER. The CDR3 region has the DNA TGCGCCAGCAGCCAGTCCGCATACAATGAGCAGTTCTTC. It encodes CASSQSAYNEQFF.

The V gene is TRBV2, the J gene TRBJ1-2; tentative D call: TRBD1 (6 bases). Deletions cut 7 bases from V and 0 bases from J, with 15 bases between. The V gene's germline CDR1 is SNHLY and CDR2 FYNNEI. There are 15 residues in the CDR3. CDR3 in amino acids: CASTAGTTTNYGYTF. In DNA form, the CDR3 reads TGTGCCAGCACTGCCGGGACAACCACTAACTATGGCTACACCTTC.

In nucleotides, the CDR3 is TGTGCCAGCAGTCTCCCCCTCGGGGGGATGAACACTGAAGCTTTCTTT. Translated, it gives CASSLPLGGMNTEAFF. The chain employs TRBV28 and TRBJ1-1; the D gene is possibly TRBD1 (5 bases). CDR1 is MDHEN, CDR2 SYDVKM, per germline. This CDR3 spans 16 amino acids. Trimming took 5 bases from V and 0 from J, leaving 16 bases between them.

J is TRBJ2-1 and V is TRBV18, with 7 bases that match TRBD2. Germline values: CDR1 KGHSH, CDR2 LQKENI. V was clipped by 4 bases and J by 7 bases; unmatched bases: 10. CDR3 length: 15 residues. CDR3 nucleotides: TGTGCCAGCTCACTCCCGGGACTAAAGGAAAATGAGCAGTTCTTC. Translated: CASSLPGLKENEQFF. Full variable domain (missing parts from reference TRBV18 and TRBJ2-1): NAGVMQNPRHLVRRRGQEARLRCSPMKGHSHVYWYRQLPEEGLKFMVYLQKENIIDESGMPKERFSAEFPKEGPSILRIQQVVRGDSAAYFCASSLPGLKENEQFFGPGTRLTVL.

V and J are TRBV9 and TRBJ2-2, with 12 bases aligning to TRBD2. The CDR3 covers 16 residues. V shed 4 bases, J shed 6 bases, and the junction held 7 bases outside the gene matches. The germline V gene encodes CDR1 SGDLS and CDR2 YYNGEE. The CDR3 bases are TGTGCCAGCAGCCCCAGTGGGACTAGCGGGTCCGGGGAGCTGTTTTTT. It is translated as CASSPSGTSGSGELFF.

The chain couples TRBV5-1 to TRBJ1-6, with TRBD1 as a possible D gene (5 bases). Germline V gene data show CDR1 as SGHRS and CDR2 as YFSETQ. This CDR3 contains 15 residues. V was cut by 1 base and J by 8 bases, with 13 bases left in between. This CDR3 reads CASSLLAGRDSPLHF. Written as DNA, the CDR3 is TGCGCCAGCAGCTTGCTCGCAGGGAGGGATTCACCCCTCCACTTT.

The chain combines TRBV7-2 with TRBJ2-5, with unresolved D. The CDR3 length is 13 residues. CDR1 is SGHTA and CDR2 is FQGNSA in the germline V gene. V lost 10 bases and J 5 bases, leaving 17 bases between the germline ends. DNA of the CDR3: TGTGCCATCTCGAACGACAATGCGGAGACCCAGTACTTC. Protein: CAISNDNAETQYF.

This chain links TRBV27 with TRBJ2-4; TRBD2 is a possible D gene (7 bases). The CDR3 is 14 residues long. The germline V gene encodes CDR1 MNHEY and CDR2 SMNVEV (reference sequence). The germline V and J ends were trimmed by 6 bases and 7 bases, with 16 bases remaining between them. The CDR3 DNA follows: TGTGCCAGCAGCCGGAGGGGGGAGGGGAACATTCAGTACTTC. This translates into CASSRRGEGNIQYF.

The chain has TRBV29-1 and TRBJ2-7; 11 bases align to TRBD1. The CDR3 totals 16 residues. Germline CDR1 reads SQVTM; CDR2 reads ANQGSEA. With V trimmed by 2 bases and J by 3 bases, 9 bases remained unmatched. This CDR3 is CSVEKRAGTGGYEQYF. The CDR3, as DNA: TGCAGCGTTGAAAAGAGGGCAGGGACAGGGGGCTACGAGCAGTACTTC.

The chain couples TRBV18 to TRBJ2-5; tentatively, D is TRBD1 or TRBD2 (5 bases each). Germline loops: CDR1 KGHSH, CDR2 LQKENI. This CDR3 region has 13 residues. Trimming pared 4 bases from V and 0 bases from J, leaving 6 bases between. The CDR3 here is CASSQGHQETQYF. The CDR3 bases are TGTGCCAGCTCACAGGGACACCAAGAGACCCAGTACTTC.

The CDR3 region is CASSQDEVRDTQYF. CDR3 bases: TGCGCCAGCAGCCAAGACGAAGTTAGAGATACGCAGTATTTT. The V and J genes are TRBV4-3 and TRBJ2-3, with D uncertain. Trimming cost V 0 bases and J 5 bases, with 9 bases left between them. The CDR3 extends over 14 amino acids. Germline V lookup: CDR1 LGHNA, CDR2 YSLEER.

The V call is TRBV9, the J call TRBJ1-5, with D perhaps matching TRBD1 (6 bases). With 0 bases removed from V and 6 bases from J, the gap between germline ends came to 13 bases. Germline values: CDR1 SGDLS, CDR2 YYNGEE. The CDR3 has 15 residues. The CDR3 DNA follows: TGTGCCAGCAGCGTAGACGGGGGGCGAGCTCAGCCCCAGCATTTT. Translated: CASSVDGGRAQPQHF.

The J gene is TRBJ1-5, the V gene TRBV24-1, with TRBD1 matching over 9 bases. The CDR3 is 13 residues long. The germline V gene encodes CDR1 KGHDR and CDR2 SFDVKD. The J segment lost 6 bases and the V segment lost 7 bases, leaving 3 bases of the junction unmatched. The CDR3 sequence is CATSGTGSQPQHF. The CDR3 region has the DNA TGTGCCACCAGCGGGACAGGGAGTCAGCCCCAGCATTTT.

The V and J genes are TRBV30 and TRBJ1-2, with a possible D match to TRBD1 (5 bases). The CDR3 is 13 amino acids. Germline lookup yields CDR1 GTSNPN and CDR2 SVGIG (reference sequence). The V and J ends lost 5 bases and 3 bases respectively, with 13 bases between them. The DNA of the CDR3 is TGTGCCTGGGCCGGGGCCTCTGACTATGGCTACACCTTC. Translation gives CAWAGASDYGYTF.

The CDR3 region is CASSLGGLANYGYTF. CDR3 in DNA: TGTGCCAGCAGCTTAGGTGGTCTTGCTAACTATGGCTACACCTTC. The chain links TRBV7-2 to TRBJ1-2; D gene unclear. The ends were cut back, 1 base at V and 0 bases at J, with 9 bases in the middle. The CDR3 spans 15 residues. CDR1 is SGHTA, CDR2 FQGNSA, per germline.

The gene calls are TRBV6-5 and TRBJ1-2; no definite D call. This CDR3 is built from 14 residues. Between the trimmed V and J ends, which lost 7 bases and 4 bases, there was a span of 16 bases. Germline V gives CDR1 MNHEY, CDR2 SVGAGI. CDR3 in DNA: TGTGCCAGCACCTGGACCCAGGAAGGCTATGGCTACACCTTC. It yields the protein CASTWTQEGYGYTF.

The rearrangement joins TRBV28 to TRBJ1-5; D gene unclear. V shed 3 bases and J shed 1 base, with 10 bases lying between them. Germline-derived CDR1 and CDR2 are MDHEN and SYDVKM. This CDR3 has 15 residues. The CDR3 DNA reads TGTGCCAGCAGTTTTACGGGTTGGAGCAATCAGCCCCAGCATTTT. This gives the protein CASSFTGWSNQPQHF.

The V call is TRBV19, the J call TRBJ1-1; D is undetermined. The CDR3 is 15 amino acids. Germline CDR1 is LNHDA and CDR2 is SQIVND (reference sequence). V shed 1 base and J shed 0 bases, with 9 bases lying between them. CDR3 region: CASSIGLGMNTEAFF. CDR3 DNA: TGTGCCAGTAGTATAGGTCTGGGGATGAACACTGAAGCTTTCTTT.

Details on this clone: Other DNA sequences in this specimen translate into the identical CDR3. This chain connects TRBV19 to TRBJ2-3, with a weak D call TRBD2 (6 bases). V lost 2 bases and J 1 base, leaving 7 bases between the germline ends. The CDR3 is made up of 14 amino acids. Germline V CDR1 and CDR2: LNHDA, SQIVND (reference sequence). CDR3 coding DNA: TGTGCCAGTAGTATACAGCGGGGCACAGATACGCAGTATTTT. It translates to CASSIQRGTDTQYF.

This chain connects TRBV30 to TRBJ2-3, with 8 bases aligning to TRBD2. The germline gives CDR1 GTSNPN, CDR2 SVGIG (reference sequence). V lost 3 bases, J lost 3 bases, and 11 bases stayed unmatched. This CDR3 has 16 amino acids. The CDR3 sequence is CAWRKSGSLVTDTQYF. CDR3 nucleotide sequence: TGTGCCTGGAGAAAGAGCGGGAGTTTAGTGACAGATACGCAGTATTTT.

The chain links TRBV2 to TRBJ1-5, with D unresolved. Germline V lookup: CDR1 SNHLY, CDR2 FYNNEI. Trimming pared 1 base from V and 2 bases from J, leaving 12 bases between. The CDR3 loop spans 16 amino acids. The CDR3 sequence: CASSEGNRIGNQPQHF. In DNA form, the CDR3 reads TGTGCCAGCAGTGAAGGTAACCGCATCGGCAATCAGCCCCAGCATTTT.

This clone was observed once. This sequence joins TRBV3-1 (or the pseudogene TRBV3-2) and TRBJ2-1; D remains unclear. The CDR3 runs 15 residues. V lost 1 base, J lost 6 bases, and 13 bases lay in between. CDR1 LGHDT and CDR2 YNNKEL come from the germline V gene (reference sequence). CDR3: CASSQVLLPVNEQFF. The CDR3 bases are TGTGCCAGCAGCCAAGTTTTACTCCCCGTCAATGAGCAGTTCTTC.

The chain joins TRBV7-3 to TRBJ1-1; D ambiguous. The CDR3 has 15 amino acids. V was cut by 5 bases and J by 1 base, with 14 bases left in between. Looked up from germline, CDR1 is SGHTA and CDR2 is FQGTGA. CDR3 DNA sequence: TGTGCCAGCAGCCCCCCCTCTGCAGGGAACACTGAAGCTTTCTTT. It translates to CASSPPSAGNTEAFF.

The CDR3 nucleotides are TGCGCCAGCAGCAACCGACAGGGGGCAGACTATGGCTACACCTTC. It is translated as CASSNRQGADYGYTF. The V call is TRBV4-1, the J call TRBJ1-2; 10 nucleotides agree with TRBD1. This CDR3 is built from 15 residues. Trimming took 5 bases from V and 3 from J; bases not matched to a gene: 6. CDR1 MGHRA and CDR2 YSYEKL come from the germline V gene.

This sequence joins TRBV24-1 and TRBJ2-1, with D hard to call. In germline, CDR1 is KGHDR, CDR2 SFDVKD. Trimming shortened V by 2 bases and J by 5 bases, and 12 bases separated the two germline ends. This CDR3 contains 15 residues. The CDR3 DNA is TGTGCCACCAGTGATTCGCAGTGGCAGAACAATGAGCAGTTCTTC. As protein: CATSDSQWQNNEQFF.